Listed below are T cell receptor beta chains from one sample, sequenced in a study of CD8+ T cells in alopecia areata. Repertoires were generated with immunoSEQ multiplex PCR, while TCRdb's copy carries only in-frame clones and drops some. The sample contains 140,000 to 150,000 clones, 40% to 65% of which appear only once. The sample consisted of CD4+ T cells sorted from blood, taken at week 0. These receptors all come from a human donor with alopecia areata. Each CDR3 is given without its conserved first and last residue. Each record gives: J gene, D gene, V gene, CDR3 protein. The D gene is left open where the match is weak.

j_gene: TRBJ2-3; d_gene: TRBD1; v_gene: TRBV13; CDR3aa: ASSTGQGTDTQY
j_gene: TRBJ1-5; d_gene: -; v_gene: TRBV15; CDR3aa: ATSRGTQDQPQH
j_gene: TRBJ2-2; d_gene: -; v_gene: TRBV30; CDR3aa: AWRHRNTGELF
j_gene: TRBJ2-7; d_gene: -; v_gene: TRBV30; CDR3aa: ALSGSAYEQY
j_gene: TRBJ2-7; d_gene: -; v_gene: TRBV7-8; CDR3aa: ASSLSGGEQY
j_gene: TRBJ1-1; d_gene: -; v_gene: TRBV2; CDR3aa: ASSLQGRPETEAF
j_gene: TRBJ2-1; d_gene: -; v_gene: TRBV19; CDR3aa: ASGGATRYYEQF
j_gene: TRBJ2-4; d_gene: -; v_gene: TRBV7-2; CDR3aa: ASSLSWAKNIQY
j_gene: TRBJ2-7; d_gene: -; v_gene: TRBV29-1; CDR3aa: SVGSTLYEQY
j_gene: TRBJ2-3; d_gene: TRBD1; v_gene: TRBV7-9; CDR3aa: ASTWTGADTQY
j_gene: TRBJ1-5; d_gene: -; v_gene: TRBV29-1; CDR3aa: SVVAGGSGNQPQH
j_gene: TRBJ2-3; d_gene: TRBD2; v_gene: TRBV7-2; CDR3aa: ASSLGGGRASDTQY
j_gene: TRBJ2-5; d_gene: TRBD2; v_gene: TRBV29-1; CDR3aa: SATSGQETQY
j_gene: TRBJ2-7; d_gene: -; v_gene: TRBV5-1; CDR3aa: ASSLGVSTYEQY
j_gene: TRBJ1-1; d_gene: -; v_gene: TRBV18; CDR3aa: ASSPNNDVRNTEAF
j_gene: TRBJ2-3; d_gene: -; v_gene: TRBV10-1; CDR3aa: ASSGSRVNTQY
j_gene: TRBJ2-5; d_gene: -; v_gene: TRBV30; CDR3aa: AWRTKETQY
j_gene: TRBJ1-1; d_gene: -; v_gene: TRBV29-1; CDR3aa: SAQGGGTEAF
j_gene: TRBJ2-7; d_gene: -; v_gene: TRBV7-2; CDR3aa: ASSAGRSSYEQY
j_gene: TRBJ2-1; d_gene: TRBD1; v_gene: TRBV27; CDR3aa: ATSRQGSSYNEQF